The rows below give T cell receptor beta chains drawn from one sample of a study of blood T cell repertoires in COVID-19. TCRdb's copy holds only in-frame clones and misses some; the assay was immunoSEQ multiplex PCR. The top ten clones hold about 1% of a sample with about 480,000 clones, about 88% of them seen once. Input material: peripheral blood. The receptors originated from a man younger than 35 with COVID-19, enrolled during active disease. Both conserved end residues are part of each CDR3. The D gene is left open where the match is weak. Rows give clone size only sometimes, using once, few, many, or a class for an expanded clone.

D,size,V,J,CDR3,DNA
-,-,TRBV20-1,TRBJ2-5,CSASRGPWEETQYF,TGCAGTGCTAGTCGAGGGCCGTGGGAAGAGACCCAGTACTTC
-,-,TRBV18,TRBJ1-1,CASSLGGSHTEAFF,TGTGCCAGCTCACTTGGGGGGTCGCACACTGAAGCTTTCTTT
-,-,TRBV7-9,TRBJ2-7,CASSLMDSSYEQYF,TGTGCCAGCAGCTTAATGGACAGTTCCTACGAGCAGTACTTC
TRBD2,once,TRBV9,TRBJ2-3,CASSVGLAGGDTQYF,TGTGCCAGCAGCGTAGGCCTAGCGGGTGGGGATACGCAGTATTTT
TRBD2,once,TRBV5-1,TRBJ2-7,CASTRDREASYEQYF,TGCGCCAGCACCCGGGACCGGGAGGCCTCCTACGAGCAGTACTTC
TRBD1,-,TRBV2,TRBJ1-6,CASRMGQLYNSPLHF,TGTGCCAGCAGGATGGGACAGCTCTATAATTCACCCCTCCACTTT
TRBD2,-,TRBV10-3,TRBJ2-7,CAISGLADEQYF,TGTGCCATCAGTGGACTAGCCGACGAGCAGTACTTC
-,few,TRBV7-9,TRBJ2-1,CASSLPFDYEQFF,TGTGCCAGCAGCTTACCTTTCGACTATGAGCAGTTCTTC
TRBD2,-,TRBV2,TRBJ2-1,CASREGWGLAGYNEQFF,TGTGCCAGCAGGGAAGGGTGGGGACTAGCGGGATACAATGAGCAGTTCTTC
TRBD1,-,TRBV27,TRBJ1-1,CASSPWDRLGNTEAFF,TGTGCCAGCAGTCCCTGGGACAGGCTCGGGAACACTGAAGCTTTCTTT
-,-,TRBV5-6,TRBJ2-7,CASSFRVAPSYEQYF,TGTGCCAGCAGCTTTAGGGTAGCGCCTTCCTACGAGCAGTACTTC
-,-,TRBV13,TRBJ2-7,CASSIRGTFEQYF,TGTGCCAGCAGCATACGCGGGACTTTTGAGCAGTACTTC
-,-,TRBV2,TRBJ2-1,CASRAGPYNEQFF,TGTGCCAGCAGGGCGGGCCCTTACAATGAGCAGTTCTTC
-,-,TRBV11-3,TRBJ2-5,CASSLVGWGGEETQYF,TGTGCCAGCAGCTTAGTAGGGTGGGGAGGAGAAGAGACCCAGTACTTC
-,-,TRBV7-9,TRBJ2-7,CASSLGRYEQYF,TGTGCCAGCAGCTTAGGCAGATACGAGCAGTACTTC
TRBD1,-,TRBV7-3,TRBJ1-1,CASSSGQGATEAFF,TGTGCCAGCAGCTCGGGACAGGGGGCAACTGAAGCTTTCTTT
-,-,TRBV10-1,TRBJ2-6,CASSDGGSGANVLTF,TGCGCCAGCAGTGACGGGGGATCCGGGGCCAACGTCCTGACTTTC
-,-,TRBV30,TRBJ2-2,CAWSPGAGELFF,TGTGCCTGGAGTCCAGGGGCCGGGGAGCTGTTTTTT
TRBD1,once,TRBV7-9,TRBJ2-2,CASSTRQGGTGELFF,TGTGCCAGCAGCACCCGACAGGGGGGCACCGGGGAGCTGTTTTTT
-,-,TRBV7-9,TRBJ1-2,CASSLDRTAVGGYTF,TGTGCCAGCAGCTTAGATCGGACAGCTGTGGGGGGCTACACCTTC
-,once,TRBV20-1,TRBJ2-5,CSASRGQETQYF,TGCAGTGCTAGTAGGGGACAAGAGACCCAGTACTTC
-,-,TRBV4-1,TRBJ2-1,CASSQMGDSSYNEQFF,TGCGCCAGCAGCCAGATGGGCGACAGCTCCTACAATGAGCAGTTCTTC
-,-,TRBV27,TRBJ2-3,CASSPLTSTDTQYF,TGTGCCAGCAGCCCCCTGACTAGCACAGATACGCAGTATTTT
-,-,TRBV19,TRBJ2-6,CASSNRGSGANVLTF,TGTGCCAGTAGTAACCGGGGCTCTGGGGCCAACGTCCTGACTTTC
TRBD1,-,TRBV12-5,TRBJ2-6,CASGSRSVGQAGANVLTF,TGTGCTAGTGGTAGCCGCTCAGTCGGACAGGCGGGGGCCAACGTCCTGACTTTC
TRBD1,once,TRBV5-1,TRBJ2-1,CASSKQDRGNEQFF,TGCGCCAGCAGCAAACAAGACAGGGGCAATGAGCAGTTCTTC
-,-,TRBV27,TRBJ2-1,CASSLNRLLNEQFF,TGTGCCAGCAGTTTAAACAGGCTACTCAATGAGCAGTTCTTC
TRBD2,-,TRBV7-9,TRBJ2-7,CASSPTAGTRGNEQYF,TGTGCCAGCAGCCCTACAGCCGGGACTAGGGGTAACGAGCAGTACTTC
-,once,TRBV24-1,TRBJ2-5,CATSDLEVGWETQYF,TGTGCCACCAGTGATTTAGAGGTCGGGTGGGAGACCCAGTACTTC
TRBD1,-,TRBV3-1/TRBV3-2,TRBJ1-2,CASSQGTGVNYGYTF,TGTGCCAGCAGCCAAGGGACAGGGGTTAACTATGGCTACACCTTC
-,-,TRBV4-1,TRBJ1-3,CASSQEGGRSSGNTIYF,TGCGCCAGCAGCCAAGAGGGAGGACGGAGCTCTGGAAACACCATATATTTT
TRBD1,-,TRBV7-2,TRBJ1-1,CASSFRQGNTEAFF,TGTGCCAGCAGCTTCCGACAGGGGAACACTGAAGCTTTCTTT
-,-,TRBV27,TRBJ2-7,CASSFGGSSYEQYF,TGTGCCAGCAGTTTTGGGGGGAGCTCCTACGAGCAGTACTTC
TRBD1,-,TRBV5-1,TRBJ1-5,CASSLGQGYNQPQHF,TGCGCCAGCAGCTTAGGACAGGGATACAATCAGCCCCAGCATTTT
-,-,TRBV4-1,TRBJ2-1,CASSQDSVGSGNEQFF,TGCGCCAGCAGCCAAGATAGCGTGGGTTCCGGCAATGAGCAGTTCTTC
-,-,TRBV12-3/TRBV12-4,TRBJ2-1,CASRRLVNEQFF,TGTGCCAGCAGACGACTAGTCAATGAGCAGTTCTTC